These T cell receptor beta chains were read from a single sample in a study of Ad26.COV2.S vaccination and SARS-CoV-2 variants. Only in-frame clones appear in the TCRdb table, and some are missing; sequencing was by immunoSEQ multiplex PCR. In the table there are more than 400,000 clones, around 93% of which are singletons. This specimen consisted of peripheral blood, obtained in a trial of Ad26.COV2.S vaccine versus placebo. All receptors come from a person aged 18-65 years who received the Ad26.COV2.S COVID-19 vaccine or a placebo. The CDR3 runs from the conserved cysteine through the conserved F or W.

CDR3 protein	V gene
CASLSGANVLTF	TRBV5-1
CASSLGIGTGELFF	TRBV5-1
CASSYSMAGFMDEQFF	TRBV6-5
CASSSFTAYGYTF	TRBV7-2
CASTRARGEQYF	TRBV3-1/TRBV3-2
CASSAGTANTDTQYF	TRBV9
CASSEAPSSYSGNTIYF	TRBV9
CASRLSPGQVGYEQYF	TRBV27
CASSDSLGLRGMF	TRBV6-4
CASRTGRDSYEQYF	TRBV19
CASSQGLAGDTQYF	TRBV3-1/TRBV3-2
CASSLGLALRGDTGELFF	TRBV7-9